A selection of T cell receptor beta chains follows, all from one sample in a study of CD8+ T cells in alopecia areata. Profiled with immunoSEQ multiplex PCR; TCRdb holds only in-frame clones, not every one. The table lists roughly 170,000 clones, approximately 59% of them singletons. Sequenced here: CD4+ T cells sorted from blood, sampled at week 0. The receptor source for this set is a human donor with alopecia areata. Both conserved end residues are part of each CDR3. A D gene is named only where the DNA matches it firmly. Clone size is not always given. Where it is, it says once, few, many or a class for expanded clones.

>-|15|TRBJ1-1|TRBV27|-
CASSLIGGPNTEAFF
TGTGCCAGCAGTTTAATCGGGGGACCAAACACTGAAGCTTTCTTT
>TRBD1|14|TRBJ1-2|TRBV29-1|-
CSAIEGTGGLGYTF
TGCAGCGCGATAGAAGGGACAGGGGGGCTTGGCTACACCTTC
>-|16|TRBJ1-4|TRBV9|-
CASSVGLGATNEKLFF
TGTGCCAGCAGCGTAGGTCTTGGGGCAACTAATGAAAAACTGTTTTTT
>TRBD1|15|TRBJ1-1|TRBV5-1|-
CASSWGQGLGTEAFF
TGCGCCAGCAGCTGGGGACAGGGTCTAGGCACTGAAGCTTTCTTT
>-|14|TRBJ1-2|TRBV29-1|-
CSGLDSLPGYGYTF
TGCAGCGGCCTGGACAGCCTGCCTGGCTATGGCTACACCTTC
>-|14|TRBJ1-1|TRBV30|-
CAWSVHGMNTEAFF
TGTGCCTGGAGTGTACACGGGATGAACACTGAAGCTTTCTTT
>-|15|TRBJ2-7|TRBV10-3|-
CAISTSTGSSYEQYF
TGTGCCATCAGTACCTCCACAGGGTCATCCTACGAGCAGTACTTC
>-|14|TRBJ1-2|TRBV27|-
CASSLQGADYGYTF
TGTGCCAGCAGTTTACAGGGAGCTGACTATGGCTACACCTTC
>-|15|TRBJ2-2|TRBV30|-
CAWSPGPSFDGELFF
TGTGCCTGGAGCCCGGGACCCTCGTTTGACGGGGAGCTGTTTTTT
>-|14|TRBJ1-2|TRBV5-1|-
CASSKGEKVYGYTF
TGCGCCAGCAGTAAAGGGGAAAAAGTCTATGGCTACACCTTC
>TRBD1|15|TRBJ2-3|TRBV5-4|-
CASSLSQGAGDTQYF
TGTGCCAGCAGCTTGTCACAGGGGGCAGGGGATACGCAGTATTTT
>-|15|TRBJ1-6|TRBV7-8|-
CASSHREGVDSPLHF
TGTGCCAGCAGCCACCGGGAGGGCGTGGATTCACCCCTCCACTTT
>-|12|TRBJ2-3|TRBV29-1|few
CSVDPSDDTQYF
TGCAGCGTTGACCCGTCGGACGATACGCAGTATTTT
>-|14|TRBJ2-7|TRBV7-2|few
CASSFLTDGYEQYF
TGTGCCAGCAGCTTTCTTACGGACGGCTACGAGCAGTACTTC
>-|14|TRBJ1-5|TRBV5-6|-
CASSTGAGAQPQHF
TGTGCCAGCAGCACGGGGGCCGGAGCTCAGCCCCAGCATTTT
>-|14|TRBJ1-1|TRBV27|-
CASSKSRGGTEAFF
TGTGCCAGCAGCAAATCCAGGGGCGGCACTGAAGCTTTCTTT